The T cell receptor beta chain under discussion was sequenced for a study of blood T cell repertoires in COVID-19. Study-level information: The United States, Italy and Spain provided the acute and convalescent COVID-19 samples.

Original data processing: Reference gene primer amplification gave nucleated cell count estimates. The table came from immunoSEQ multiplex PCR; TCRdb's copy has only in-frame clones and leaves some out. V and J calls and clone size are given by that table; D and trimming were obtained from the DNA. The repertoire holds some 310,000 clones, with 90% as singletons. The Seattle site enrolled patients during active infection and followed them longitudinally. Germline CDR1 MNHNS, CDR2 SASEGT. The CDR3 has 14 residues. The V and J ends lost 3 bases and 4 bases respectively, with 12 bases between them. The genes are TRBV6-1 and TRBJ1-1; tentatively, D is TRBD1 (5 bases). Sequencing input: peripheral blood. The receptor's source is a woman younger than 45 with COVID-19, enrolled during active disease. This CDR3 reads CASSDWQGVTEAFF. CDR3 sequence (DNA): TGTGCCAGCAGTGATTGGCAGGGTGTCACTGAAGCTTTCTTT.